These T cell receptor beta chains were read from a single sample in a study of T cells in Graves' hyperthyroidism and ophthalmopathy. TCRdb itself ran the multiplex PCR reads through MiXCR, one entry per CDR3 protein. The sample lists fewer than 400,000 distinct CDR3 sequences; 25% were seen once. Material for sequencing was blood. The receptors stem from a man in his fifties or sixties with Graves' hyperthyroidism. Both conserved end residues are part of each CDR3. D genes are given only for firm matches. Clone sizes are given selectively: once, few, many, or a class where the clone is expanded.

TGTGCCAGCAGCACTGACTACGGGGTTGAAAAACTGTTTTTT CASSTDYGVEKLFF TRBV3-1 NA TRBJ1-4 many
TGTGCCAGCGCGCATGACAGGGGGGGTGAAGCTTTCTTT CASAHDRGGEAFF TRBV6-2/TRBV6-3 TRBD1 TRBJ1-1 NA
TGTGCCAGTAGGGTTTCTCCGGGACTAGGAGAGCAGTACTTC CASRVSPGLGEQYF TRBV19 TRBD2 TRBJ2-7 NA
TGTGCCAGCAGCGCGGACGCAGGGGGGAATAGCTACACCTTC CASSADAGGNSYTF TRBV5-5 TRBD1 TRBJ1-2 NA
TGTGCCAGCAGCGGACGGGTGAACACTGAAGCTTTCTTT CASSGRVNTEAFF TRBV13 NA TRBJ1-1 NA
TGTGCCAGCACTCGGCAGGGACGAGATACGCAGTATTTT CASTRQGRDTQYF TRBV12-3/TRBV12-4 NA TRBJ2-3 many
TGTGCCAGCAGTGGAGACTACAATGAGCAGTTCTTC CASSGDYNEQFF TRBV10-2 NA TRBJ2-1 NA
TGTGCCAGCTCACCGGGAACCGCTGAGCGGGGAATTCTCACAGATACGCAGTATTTT CASSPGTAERGILTDTQYF TRBV18 TRBD2 TRBJ2-3 NA
TGCGCCAGCAGCTTGGGTGGGGTGAACAATCAGCCCCAGCATTTT CASSLGGVNNQPQHF TRBV5-1 NA TRBJ1-5 few
TGCAGCGTTGAAGATTTACAGGGAAGCTCAACTAATGAAAAACTGTTTTTT CSVEDLQGSSTNEKLFF TRBV29-1 NA TRBJ1-4 few
TGCGCCAGCAGCCCGGGACAGTCTAGGGCCGGGGAGCTGTTTTTT CASSPGQSRAGELFF TRBV5-1 TRBD1 TRBJ2-2 NA
TGCAGTGCTAGCCCCCCGACTAGCGGGAGAGGAGAGACCCAGTACTTC CSASPPTSGRGETQYF TRBV20-1 TRBD2 TRBJ2-5 NA
TGTGCCAGCAGCTTATCGTCAGGCAATGAGCAGTTCTTC CASSLSSGNEQFF TRBV7-9 NA TRBJ2-1 many
TGTGCCAGCAGCCAATTCCGGCCTAGCTCACCGACTTGGGAGCAGTACTTC CASSQFRPSSPTWEQYF TRBV14 NA TRBJ2-7 NA
TGTGCCAGCAGTTTAAATAAAGGGACGGCTTACAATGAGCAGTTCTTC CASSLNKGTAYNEQFF TRBV28 NA TRBJ2-1 many
TGTGCCAGCAGCCGAGGGGAGGCAATACGGGAGACCCAGTACTTC CASSRGEAIRETQYF TRBV7-9 NA TRBJ2-5 many
TGTGCCACCTCCTGGGAGGGAGGTGCAGATACGCAGTATTTT CATSWEGGADTQYF TRBV6-1 TRBD2 TRBJ2-3 once
TGTGCCAGCGCCCGTTTGGACAGGAGGCAAGAGACCCAGTACTTC CASARLDRRQETQYF TRBV9 TRBD1 TRBJ2-5 NA
TGTGCCAGCAGCTTAGAGTCAGCGGGACCCTACAATGAGCAGTTCTTC CASSLESAGPYNEQFF TRBV7-6 TRBD2 TRBJ2-1 many
TGTGCCAGCTCGTCGCGAAGGGACAACCAAGAGACCCAGTACTTC CASSSRRDNQETQYF TRBV18 NA TRBJ2-5 NA
TGTGCCAGCAGCTTAAGAGGGGGCTATGTAAACATTCAGTACTTC CASSLRGGYVNIQYF TRBV7-2 TRBD1 TRBJ2-4 few
TGTGCCAGCTCGCCTGGACTAGCGGGCAGGAACACCGGGGAGCTGTTTTTT CASSPGLAGRNTGELFF TRBV18 TRBD2 TRBJ2-2 few
TGTGCCAGTAGTCCGGCTAGGAGCCCGAGGGATGAGCAGTTCTTC CASSPARSPRDEQFF TRBV19 NA TRBJ2-1 few
TGCGGGGGGACAGTTTCATTGTGGAACACTGAAGCTTTCTTT CGGTVSLWNTEAFF TRBV29-1 TRBD1 TRBJ1-1 few
TGTGCCAGCAGTTACGGTTATTACAATGAGCAGTTCTTC CASSYGYYNEQFF TRBV6-2/TRBV6-3 NA TRBJ2-1 NA
TGCAGTGCTAGAGAGAGACTAGCGGGAGCATACAATGAGCAGTTCTTC CSARERLAGAYNEQFF TRBV20-1 TRBD2 TRBJ2-1 few
TGTGCCAGCCCACCGGATATGAACACTGAAGCTTTCTTT CASPPDMNTEAFF TRBV18 NA TRBJ1-1 NA
TGTGCCATCACCGGGGAGACAGCGATCGATACGCAGTATTTT CAITGETAIDTQYF TRBV10-3 NA TRBJ2-3 few
TGCGCCAGCAGCTTCGAGCGGTACACAGATACGCAGTATTTT CASSFERYTDTQYF TRBV5-1 NA TRBJ2-3 few
TGTGCCAGCAGCATCGGACTAGCGGGAGCGGTGGACATTCAGTACTTC CASSIGLAGAVDIQYF TRBV11-1 TRBD2 TRBJ2-4 many
TGTGCCAGCAGGGAACAGGGACTCTACACTGAAGCTTTCTTT CASREQGLYTEAFF TRBV28 NA TRBJ1-1 NA
TGTGCCAGCAGTTACCGGCGGGCAACTAATGAAAAACTGTTTTTT CASSYRRATNEKLFF TRBV6-5 NA TRBJ1-4 few
TGTGCCAGCTCACCACCCGGGGGTAGCGGATTGGTAAATGAGCAGTTCTTC CASSPPGGSGLVNEQFF TRBV18 NA TRBJ2-1 NA
TGTGCCAGCAGTTCCGCCGGGACAGGGGCCTACGAGCAGTACTTC CASSSAGTGAYEQYF TRBV27 TRBD1 TRBJ2-7 few
TGTGCCAGCAGTGGGTTTAGCGGGAGCTTTGAGGCGCAGTATTTT CASSGFSGSFEAQYF TRBV2 TRBD2 TRBJ2-3 many
TGTGCCAGCAGCAGACAGGGGCCTAACTATGGCTACACCTTC CASSRQGPNYGYTF TRBV28 TRBD1 TRBJ1-2 NA
TGTGCCAGCAGTGAAGCTGACGGTTACAATGAGCAGTTCTTC CASSEADGYNEQFF TRBV6-1 NA TRBJ2-1 many
TGTGCCAGCAGTTTATGGGCGGGAGAGAGCTCCTACAATGAGCAGTTCTTC CASSLWAGESSYNEQFF TRBV12-3/TRBV12-4 TRBD2 TRBJ2-1 many
TGTGCCAGTAGTATTTCCCCCCCACACAATGAGCAGTTCTTC CASSISPPHNEQFF TRBV19 NA TRBJ2-1 few
TGTGCCAGCTTCGTGAGTGGCTATGGCTACACCTTC CASFVSGYGYTF TRBV2 NA TRBJ1-2 many
TGTGCCAGCAGTTCCGGGACTAGCGGGTTCACAGATACGCAGTATTTT CASSSGTSGFTDTQYF TRBV6-2/TRBV6-3 TRBD2 TRBJ2-3 NA
TGTGCCAGTACCGCCGGTCGGGGGGCTCACTATGGCTACACCTTC CASTAGRGAHYGYTF TRBV19 NA TRBJ1-2 NA
TGTGCCAGTAGAATGCCGACCACAGATACGCAGTATTTT CASRMPTTDTQYF TRBV19 NA TRBJ2-3 few
TGTGCCAGCAGCTTAAATCAGGGTCAGCCCCAGCATTTT CASSLNQGQPQHF TRBV11-3 NA TRBJ1-5 many
TGTGCCAGCAGCCAAGACCAACAGGGGCCTGAAGCTTTCTTT CASSQDQQGPEAFF TRBV3-1 TRBD1 TRBJ1-1 few
TGTGCCAGCAGCCGGAACATCGAAAAACTGTTTTTT CASSRNIEKLFF TRBV12-3/TRBV12-4 NA TRBJ1-4 few
TGTGCCAGCAGTCAGACCGCTGGGCAGACCCAGTACTTC CASSQTAGQTQYF TRBV14 NA TRBJ2-5 NA
TGCAGTGCTCGGACTAGCGGAACTACCGGGGAGCTGTTTTTT CSARTSGTTGELFF TRBV20-1 TRBD2 TRBJ2-2 NA
TGTGCCAGCAGTCCAGCGGGGCGGGCTAGCGGGAGGGGGCATATTAATGAGCAGTTCTTC CASSPAGRASGRGHINEQFF TRBV12-3/TRBV12-4 TRBD2 TRBJ2-1 NA
TGTGCCAGCAGCTTGCAGGGGGGGGACAATGAGCAGTTCTTC CASSLQGGDNEQFF TRBV7-8 NA TRBJ2-1 many
TGTGCCAGCAGCGCACCAGGGACAGGGGTGCTCACTGAAGCTTTCTTT CASSAPGTGVLTEAFF TRBV5-4 TRBD1 TRBJ1-1 few
TGTGCCAGCAGCCTGTCCGGACTAGCGGTCGGAGATACGCAGTATTTT CASSLSGLAVGDTQYF TRBV9 TRBD2 TRBJ2-3 few
TGCGCCAGCAGTGACAGGCCGTTTCAAGAGACCCAGTACTTC CASSDRPFQETQYF TRBV10-2 NA TRBJ2-5 NA
TGTGCCAGCAGCGTAGTCGGTGGTCCTGAGCAGTTCTTC CASSVVGGPEQFF TRBV9 NA TRBJ2-1 NA
TGTGCCACCTCCTACAATGAGCAGTTCTTC CATSYNEQFF TRBV28 NA TRBJ2-1 few